One sample yielded the 17 T cell receptor beta chains listed below, sequenced in a study of vaccination and CD4 T cells after COVID-19. Treatment meaning: approximately 9-day PBMC culture with coronavirus spike peptide pools or control peptides (ViraFEST assay). No antigens are known for them. Cultured CD4+ T cell DNA was sequenced using the Oncomine TCR Beta short-read assay. Via MiXCR, TCRdb re-called the PCR reads, giving one row per CDR3 protein. Of 13,000 or so distinct CDR3 sequences listed, more than 35% are singletons. Sequencing was carried out using CD4+ T cells from blood, cultured in vitro. These TCRs come from a human donor who had recovered from COVID-19.

The sample holds one count of this clonotype. J is TRBJ2-3 and V is TRBV4-3; D possibly corresponds to TRBD2 (5 bases). Deletions cut 1 base from V and 0 bases from J, with 8 bases between. Germline V gene data show CDR1 as LGHNA and CDR2 as YSLEER. This CDR3 comprises 15 residues. CDR3 amino acids: CASSQGPGSTDTQYF. The DNA of the CDR3 is TGCGCCAGCAGCCAAGGCCCGGGGAGCACAGATACGCAGTATTTT.

CDR3: CASSASETQYF. As DNA, the CDR3 is TGTGCCAGCAGCGCCAGTGAGACCCAGTACTTC. The V gene is TRBV14, the J gene TRBJ2-5; D remains unclear. The germline V gene encodes CDR1 SGHDN and CDR2 FVKESK. V was cut by 5 bases and J by 5 bases, with 6 bases left in between. This CDR3 is built from 11 residues.

This rearrangement joins TRBV5-1 to TRBJ2-5; D tentatively reads TRBD1 or TRBD2 (6 bases each). Germline V gene lookup returns CDR1 SGHRS and CDR2 YFSETQ. The CDR3 is made up of 14 amino acids. V was cut by 4 bases and J by 2 bases, with 12 bases left in between. CDR3 coding DNA: TGCGCCAGCAGCCCGGGGGCCTCGCAAGAGACCCAGTACTTC. Its translation: CASSPGASQETQYF.

The DNA for the CDR3 is TGTGCCAGTAGTTGGGGCAGGGACACTGAAGCTTTCTTT. This translates into CASSWGRDTEAFF. This chain joins TRBV19 and TRBJ1-1, with a tentative D call TRBD1 (5 bases). The CDR3 spans 13 residues. Germline loops: CDR1 LNHDA, CDR2 SQIVND (reference sequence). The V and J ends lost 5 bases and 3 bases respectively, with 10 bases between them.

This clonotype has just a few counts. The V call is TRBV19, the J call TRBJ2-2; no clear D gene. The CDR3 is made up of 14 amino acids. The V gene's germline CDR1 is LNHDA and CDR2 SQIVND (reference sequence). Trimming stripped 10 bases from V and 6 bases from J, with 18 bases between. The CDR3: CATNPTDIAGELFF. DNA of the CDR3: TGTGCCACCAACCCTACCGACATTGCCGGGGAGCTGTTTTTT.

The rearrangement links TRBV4-1 to TRBJ1-2; a possible D gene is TRBD1 (5 bases). The CDR3 loop spans 15 amino acids. V shed 3 bases and J shed 3 bases, with 14 bases lying between them. Germline-derived CDR1 and CDR2 are MGHRA and YSYEKL. The CDR3 sequence is CASSQGLLGDYGYTF. CDR3 nucleotides: TGCGCCAGCAGCCAGGGACTCCTCGGAGACTATGGCTACACCTTC.

This clonotype occurred a few times. The chain combines TRBV25-1 with TRBJ1-5, with D perhaps matching TRBD1 (5 bases). There are 15 residues in the CDR3. Trimming shortened V by 5 bases and J by 7 bases, and 18 bases separated the two germline ends. Germline V gene lookup returns CDR1 MGHDK and CDR2 SYGVNS. CDR3 loop: CASSPSRGMGQPQHF. The CDR3 DNA sequence: TGTGCCAGCAGTCCCAGTCGGGGGATGGGGCAGCCCCAGCATTTT.

The chain carries TRBV27 and TRBJ1-2; no definite D call. The CDR3 has 14 residues. Germline V gene data show CDR1 as MNHEY and CDR2 as SMNVEV (reference sequence). V lost 4 bases and J lost 0, with 9 bases in between. CDR3 sequence: CASSSAGTNYGYTF. CDR3 nucleotides: TGTGCCAGCAGTTCGGCAGGAACTAACTATGGCTACACCTTC.

The rearrangement uses TRBV20-1 and TRBJ2-7, with D perhaps assigned TRBD1 or TRBD2 (5 bases each). The CDR3 spans 16 residues. Germline assignment: CDR1 DFQATT and CDR2 SNEGSKA (reference sequence). Trimming cost V 0 bases and J 4 bases, with 19 bases left between them. The CDR3: CSARDMGERSIYEQYF. Here the CDR3 DNA reads TGCAGTGCTAGAGATATGGGGGAAAGGAGCATTTACGAGCAGTACTTC.

This clonotype was picked up a small number of times. The V call is TRBV27, the J call TRBJ1-5; D is ambiguous. Trimming took off 8 bases at V and 3 bases at J, with 8 bases between the two ends. Germline V gene lookup returns CDR1 MNHEY and CDR2 SMNVEV (reference sequence). This CDR3 is 12 amino acids long. CDR3 region: CASGSNNQPQHF. Written as DNA, the CDR3 is TGTGCCAGCGGATCCAACAATCAGCCCCAGCATTTT.

The V gene is TRBV12-3 or TRBV12-4, the J gene TRBJ1-2; the D gene is possibly TRBD1 (6 bases). V gave up 6 bases and J gave up 8 bases, with 13 bases separating them. This CDR3 contains 12 residues. The CDR3 protein is CASRTQGGGYTF. The CDR3 DNA is TGTGCCAGCAGGACACAGGGAGGCGGCTACACCTTC.

This clonotype was observed a single time. The chain is built from TRBV5-3 and TRBJ2-7, with TRBD2 matching over 7 bases. TRBV5-3 is recorded as an ORF, its role being uncertain. This CDR3 has 14 residues. Trimming took 8 bases from V and 2 from J; bases not matched to a gene: 10. Written as DNA, the CDR3 is TGTGCCAGCAGCCCAACCGGGAGGACCTACGAGCAGTACTTC. Residues: CASSPTGRTYEQYF.

The chain carries TRBV20-1 and TRBJ1-4; TRBD1 matches at 7 bases. Germline CDR1 reads DFQATT; CDR2 reads SNEGSKA (reference sequence). The CDR3 runs to 14 residues. Trimming at V came to 0 bases and at J to 5 bases, leaving 3 bases not matched to a gene. The CDR3 nucleotides read TGCAGTGCTAGAGACGTACAGGGGAATGAAAAACTGTTTTTT. It is translated as CSARDVQGNEKLFF.

V and J are TRBV12-5 and TRBJ1-3; D uncertain. Per germline, CDR1 LGHNT and CDR2 FRNRAP. This CDR3 is built from 16 residues. Trimming took 4 bases from V and 0 from J, leaving 13 bases between them. Here the CDR3 DNA reads TGTGCTAGTGGTTCCTCCCGCCCGCTCTCTGGAAACACCATATATTTT. The encoded protein is CASGSSRPLSGNTIYF.

J is TRBJ2-1 and V is TRBV7-2, with a tentative D call TRBD2 (6 bases). V was trimmed by 4 bases and J by 2 bases, leaving 9 bases between them. The germline V gene encodes CDR1 SGHTA and CDR2 FQGNSA. The CDR3 length is 14 residues. As DNA, the CDR3 is TGTGCCAGCAGCTCGGGGGTCGCCTACAATGAGCAGTTCTTC. It specifies CASSSGVAYNEQFF.

The J gene is TRBJ1-2, the V gene TRBV20-1; 7 nucleotides agree with TRBD1. The CDR3 is made up of 12 amino acids. Germline V CDR1 and CDR2: DFQATT, SNEGSKA (reference sequence). V lost 7 bases and J lost 0; bases outside the gene matches: 2. The CDR3: CSGGQPNYGYTF. The CDR3 region has the DNA TGCAGTGGGGGACAGCCTAACTATGGCTACACCTTC.

The rearrangement joins TRBV6-2 or TRBV6-3 to TRBJ1-2; D is ambiguous. The germline V and J ends were trimmed by 2 bases and 5 bases, with 9 bases remaining between them. Germline assignment: CDR1 MNHEY and CDR2 SVGEGT. This CDR3 contains 13 residues. In DNA, the CDR3 is TGTGCCAGCAGTTACGATGAGGGATATGGCTACACCTTC. Translated, it gives CASSYDEGYGYTF.